The clone carrying this T cell receptor (beta chain) has ten or more counts. This sample is part of a study of naive and memory T cell subsets. The V and J ends lost 2 bases and 6 bases respectively, with 14 bases between them. Germline values: CDR1 WSHSY, CDR2 SAAADI. This CDR3 comprises 15 residues. Both TRBC1 and TRBC2 were covered by a beta constant-region primer of two equimolar oligonucleotides. TCRdb re-called the UMI-ligation and nested PCR reads through MiXCR, storing one row per CDR3 protein. The data show around 40,000 distinct CDR3 sequences, with less than 15% seen just once and around a fifth held by the top ten.

The sequence was collected from a human donor in good health. The sequenced sample consisted of effector memory CD4+ T cells from blood. Subset meaning: effector memory, CD45RA- CD27-. V usage is TRBV10-2 and J usage is TRBJ1-5; tentative D call: TRBD1 (6 bases). CDR3 sequence: CASSENRAFSQPQHF. Written as DNA, the CDR3 is TGCGCCAGCAGTGAGAACAGGGCTTTTTCTCAGCCCCAGCATTTT.